The 9 T cell receptor beta chains listed next were all sequenced from one sample in a study of T cells in women clearing cervical HPV infection. TCRdb's table, derived via immunoSEQ multiplex PCR, lists solely in-frame clones and lacks some. The specimen's table records tens of thousands of clones. Sequencing was performed on blood buffy coat. The source of these receptors is a woman aged 18 to 69 with a cervical HPV16 infection that either progressed to CIN3+ or cleared (not recorded which).

About this clone itself: The CDR3 extends 3 residues past the end of the read, so its final part is completed from the germline J gene. The V call is TRBV5-1, the J call TRBJ1-1; TRBD1 matches at 10 bases. The CDR3 covers 13 residues. The germline gives CDR1 SGHRS, CDR2 YFSETQ. The CDR3 spells CASAGTGVPEAFF. CDR3 bases read: TGCGCCAGCGCGGGGACAGGGGTCCCAGAA.

As concerns this clone: The read is 3 residues too short to cover the CDR3 end, so that end is filled in from the germline J gene. J is TRBJ2-7 and V is TRBV6-2 or TRBV6-3; TRBD1 matches at 8 bases. Per the germline V gene, CDR1 is MNHEY and CDR2 is SVGEGT. V was clipped by 4 bases and J by 5 bases; unmatched bases: 7. The CDR3 totals 14 residues. Incomplete CDR3 DNA: TGTGCCAGCAGTTCCACCCCGGACAGGGACGAG. This translates into CASSSTPDRDE. The whole CDR3 reads CASSSTPDRDEQYF.

On this clone: Coverage ceases 3 residues before the CDR3 finishes, and the germline J gene fills in the end. This chain links TRBV7-9 with TRBJ1-2; TRBD1 matches at 7 bases. The CDR3 length is 14 residues. CDR1 and CDR2 (germline): SEHNR, FQNEAQ (reference sequence). V gave up 1 base and J gave up 7 bases; unmatched junction bases: 6. The CDR3 DNA, read in part, is TGTGCCAGCAGCTTAGTAGAGGGGGCGCGTGGC. This translates into CASSLVEGARG. The complete CDR3 sequence is CASSLVEGARGYTF.

In regard to this clone: From the germline J gene comes the end of the CDR3, since the read stops 3 residues before it. The rearrangement uses TRBV4-1 and TRBJ2-7; D is unresolved. The V end lost 0 bases, the J end lost 2 bases, and 5 bases lay between the germline ends. In germline, CDR1 is MGHRA, CDR2 YSYEKL. This CDR3 spans 13 amino acids. CDR3 DNA, as far as it was read: TGCGCCAGCAGCCAAGATTCTACCTACGAG. Translating gives CASSQDSTYE. The CDR3 in its entirety is CASSQDSTYEQYF.

Worth noting for this clone: Its ends do not fully match the called genes, so a read error is possible. With the read ending 3 residues before the CDR3 end, the germline J gene is used to fill in that end. The chain uses TRBV4-2 and TRBJ2-5; 9 bases match TRBD2. The CDR3 is 16 residues long. Germline CDR1 and CDR2: LGHNA and YNFKEQ. The CDR3 reads CASSQEWRGGRETQYF. The CDR3 bases that were read are TGCGCCAGCAGCCAAGAATGGCGGGGGGGCAGGGAGACC.

A remark on this clone: The DNA ends 3 residues before the CDR3 does, and the rest of the CDR3 is filled in from the germline J gene. The V gene is TRBV5-5, the J gene TRBJ1-2; D may be TRBD1 (5 bases). Germline V gene data show CDR1 as SGHKS and CDR2 as YYEKEE (reference sequence). V was trimmed by 1 base and J by 7 bases, leaving 17 bases between them. This CDR3 contains 15 residues. The CDR3 DNA, read in part, is TGTGCCAGCAGCTTGCAGGCGGAGGTGAGGGGTGGC. This gives the protein CASSLQAEVRGG. From start to end, the CDR3 is CASSLQAEVRGGYTF.

Note on this clone: The sequenced fragment ends 3 residues before the CDR3 boundary, so the rest is inferred from the germline J gene. The chain uses TRBV30 and TRBJ2-3; 9 positions agree with TRBD2. The CDR3 is 18 residues long. Germline loops: CDR1 GTSNPN, CDR2 SVGIG (reference sequence). CDR3 loop: CAWSQPAGGEIGEETQYF. The sequenced CDR3 bases are TGTGCCTGGAGCCAACCAGCGGGGGGAGAGATTGGGGAGGAGACG.

Concerning this clone itself: With the read ending 3 residues before the CDR3 end, the germline J gene is used to fill in that end. The rearrangement joins TRBV6-1 to TRBJ2-7, with 7 bases aligning to TRBD1. This CDR3 is 15 amino acids long. Germline V gives CDR1 MNHNS, CDR2 SASEGT. Trimming took 2 bases from V and 5 from J; bases not matched to a gene: 9. The CDR3 protein is CASSESLAGGNEQYF. The part of the CDR3 DNA that was read is TGTGCCAGCAGTGAATCCCTGGCAGGGGGAAACGAG.

A remark on this clone: The read is 3 residues too short to cover the CDR3 end, so that end is filled in from the germline J gene. This chain links TRBV7-3 with TRBJ2-3; 11 bases are shared with TRBD2. The germline V gene encodes CDR1 SGHTA and CDR2 FQGTGA. This CDR3 is 21 amino acids long. The V gene end was trimmed by 0 bases and the J gene end by 2 bases; junction bases not matched to a gene: 16. This CDR3 is CASSLTPPLAGGSPPTDTQYF. The sequenced part of the CDR3 DNA is TGTGCCAGCAGCTTAACACCCCCCCTAGCGGGGGGCAGTCCACCCACAGATACG.